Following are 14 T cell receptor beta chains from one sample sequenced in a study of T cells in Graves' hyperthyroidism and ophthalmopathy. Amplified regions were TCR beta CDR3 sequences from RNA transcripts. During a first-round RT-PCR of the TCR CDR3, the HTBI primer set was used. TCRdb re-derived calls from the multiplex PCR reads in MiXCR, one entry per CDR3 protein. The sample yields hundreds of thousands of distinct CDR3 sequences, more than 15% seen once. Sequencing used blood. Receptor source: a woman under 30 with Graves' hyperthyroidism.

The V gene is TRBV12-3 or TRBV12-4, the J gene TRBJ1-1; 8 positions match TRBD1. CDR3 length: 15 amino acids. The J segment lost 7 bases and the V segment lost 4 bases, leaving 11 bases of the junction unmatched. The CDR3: CASSSQGEGRLEAFF. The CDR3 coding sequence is TGTGCCAGCAGTTCACAGGGGGAAGGGAGGCTTGAAGCTTTCTTT.

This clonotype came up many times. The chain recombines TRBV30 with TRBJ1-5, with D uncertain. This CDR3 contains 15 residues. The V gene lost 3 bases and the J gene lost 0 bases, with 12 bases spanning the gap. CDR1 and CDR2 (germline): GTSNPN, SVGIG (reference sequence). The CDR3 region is CAWSPGGISNQPQHF. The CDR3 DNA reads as TGTGCCTGGAGCCCTGGCGGGATTAGCAATCAGCCCCAGCATTTT.

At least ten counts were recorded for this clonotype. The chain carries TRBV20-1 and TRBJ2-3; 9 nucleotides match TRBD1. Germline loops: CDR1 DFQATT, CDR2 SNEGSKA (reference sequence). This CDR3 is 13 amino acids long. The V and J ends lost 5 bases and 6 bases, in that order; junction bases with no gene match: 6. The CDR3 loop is CSAQRGTGDTQYF. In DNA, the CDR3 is TGCAGTGCTCAGAGAGGGACAGGGGATACGCAGTATTTT.

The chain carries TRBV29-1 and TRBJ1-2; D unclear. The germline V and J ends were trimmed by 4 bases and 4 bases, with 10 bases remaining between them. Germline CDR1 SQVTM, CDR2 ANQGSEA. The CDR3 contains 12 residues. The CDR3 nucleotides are TGCAGCGTTGGTTGGGGTGGCTATGGCTACACCTTC. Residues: CSVGWGGYGYTF.

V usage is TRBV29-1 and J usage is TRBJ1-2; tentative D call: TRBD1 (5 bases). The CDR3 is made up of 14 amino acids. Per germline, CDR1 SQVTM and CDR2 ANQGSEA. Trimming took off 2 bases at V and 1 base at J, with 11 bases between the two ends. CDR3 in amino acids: CSVERPGGNYGYTF. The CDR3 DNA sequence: TGCAGCGTTGAACGCCCGGGGGGTAACTATGGCTACACCTTC.

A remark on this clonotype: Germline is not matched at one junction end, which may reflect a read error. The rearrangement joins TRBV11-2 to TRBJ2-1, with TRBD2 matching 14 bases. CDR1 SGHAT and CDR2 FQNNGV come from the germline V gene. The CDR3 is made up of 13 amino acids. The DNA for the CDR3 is TGTGCCAGCAGCTCGGGACTAGCGGGAGTTTGGGTCTTC. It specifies CASSSGLAGVWVF.

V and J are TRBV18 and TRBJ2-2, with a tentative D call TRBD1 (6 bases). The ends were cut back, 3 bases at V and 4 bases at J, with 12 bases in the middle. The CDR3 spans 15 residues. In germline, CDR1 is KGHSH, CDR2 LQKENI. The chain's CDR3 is CASSPVQGVTGELFF. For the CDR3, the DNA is TGTGCCAGCTCACCTGTACAGGGAGTCACCGGGGAGCTGTTTTTT.

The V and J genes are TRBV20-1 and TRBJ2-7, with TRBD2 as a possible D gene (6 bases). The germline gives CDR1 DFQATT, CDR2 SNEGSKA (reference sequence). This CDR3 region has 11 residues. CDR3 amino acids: CRLGGPYEQYF. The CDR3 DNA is TGCAGGCTCGGGGGTCCCTACGAGCAGTACTTC.

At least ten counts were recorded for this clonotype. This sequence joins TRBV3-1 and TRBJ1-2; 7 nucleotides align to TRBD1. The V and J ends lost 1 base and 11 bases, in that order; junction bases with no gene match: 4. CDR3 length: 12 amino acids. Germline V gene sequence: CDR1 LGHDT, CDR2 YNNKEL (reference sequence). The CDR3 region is CASSQGDSYYTF. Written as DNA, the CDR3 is TGTGCCAGCAGCCAAGGGGACAGCTATTACACCTTC.

The CDR3 loop reads CASRAQQGSYGYTF. CDR3 sequence (DNA): TGTGCCAGCAGAGCCCAACAGGGGTCCTATGGCTACACCTTC. V usage is TRBV6-1 and J usage is TRBJ1-2, with 7 bases that match TRBD1. V trimming: 6 bases; J trimming: 4 bases; junction bases outside the gene matches: 8. CDR1 MNHNS and CDR2 SASEGT come from the germline V gene. This CDR3 comprises 14 residues.

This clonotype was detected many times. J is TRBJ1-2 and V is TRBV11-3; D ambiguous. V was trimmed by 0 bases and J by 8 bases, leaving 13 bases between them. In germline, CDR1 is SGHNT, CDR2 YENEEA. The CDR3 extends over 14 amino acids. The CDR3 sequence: CASSLDSAVSGYTF. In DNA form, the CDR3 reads TGTGCCAGCAGCTTAGATTCCGCAGTTTCCGGCTACACCTTC.

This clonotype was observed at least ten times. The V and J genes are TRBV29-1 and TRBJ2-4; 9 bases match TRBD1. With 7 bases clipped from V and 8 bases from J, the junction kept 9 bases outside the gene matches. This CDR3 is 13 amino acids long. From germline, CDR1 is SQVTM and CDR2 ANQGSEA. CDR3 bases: TGCAGCGGGGGCGGGACAGGGATAGACATTCAGTACTTC. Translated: CSGGGTGIDIQYF.

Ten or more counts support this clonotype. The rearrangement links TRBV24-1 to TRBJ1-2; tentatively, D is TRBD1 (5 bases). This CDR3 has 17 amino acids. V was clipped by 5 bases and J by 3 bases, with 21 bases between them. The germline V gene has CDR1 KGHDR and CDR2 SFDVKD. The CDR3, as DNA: TGTGCCACCAGTGCCTCGCTAGGTCGGGGCAGCTACTATGGCTACACCTTC. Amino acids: CATSASLGRGSYYGYTF.

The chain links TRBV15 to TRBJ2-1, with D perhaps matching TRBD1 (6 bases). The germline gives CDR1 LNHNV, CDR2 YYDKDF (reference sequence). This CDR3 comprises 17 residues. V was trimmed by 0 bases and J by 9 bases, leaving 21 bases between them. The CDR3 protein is CATSRDPPKGGIGEQFF. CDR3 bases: TGTGCCACCAGCAGAGATCCCCCGAAAGGGGGTATCGGTGAGCAGTTCTTC.